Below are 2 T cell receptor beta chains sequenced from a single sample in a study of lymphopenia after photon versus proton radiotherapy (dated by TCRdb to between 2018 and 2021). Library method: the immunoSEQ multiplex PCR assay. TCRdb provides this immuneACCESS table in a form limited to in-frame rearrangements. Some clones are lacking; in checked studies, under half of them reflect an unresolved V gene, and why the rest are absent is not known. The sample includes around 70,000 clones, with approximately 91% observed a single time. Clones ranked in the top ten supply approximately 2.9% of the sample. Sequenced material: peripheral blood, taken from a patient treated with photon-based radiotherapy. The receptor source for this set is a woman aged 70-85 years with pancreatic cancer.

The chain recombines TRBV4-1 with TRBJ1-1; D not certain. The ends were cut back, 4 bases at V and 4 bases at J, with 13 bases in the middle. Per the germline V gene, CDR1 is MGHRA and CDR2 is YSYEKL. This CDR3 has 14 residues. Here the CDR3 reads CASSREEKGTEAFF. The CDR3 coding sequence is TGCGCCAGCAGCCGAGAAGAGAAGGGCACTGAAGCTTTCTTT.

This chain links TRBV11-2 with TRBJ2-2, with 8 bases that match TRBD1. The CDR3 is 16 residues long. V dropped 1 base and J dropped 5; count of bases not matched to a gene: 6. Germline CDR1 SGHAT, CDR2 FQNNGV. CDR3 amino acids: CASSLGRTGFTGELFF. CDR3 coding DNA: TGTGCCAGCAGCTTAGGGAGGACAGGGTTTACCGGGGAGCTGTTTTTT.